This is a list of T cell receptor beta chains from one sample in a study of regulatory dendritic cells for organ transplantation. TCRdb keeps only in-frame clones here, not all; method: immunoSEQ multiplex PCR. This sample carries 20,000 to 25,000 clones, 74% of them seen once, and the ten largest clones take approximately 0.97%. The sample was memory CD4+ T cells from blood. The receptors were gathered from a human donor in good health. Both conserved end residues are part of each CDR3. The D gene is left open where the match is weak. Rows may omit the clone size; those that give it use once, few, many or a size class.

abundance | j_gene | v_gene | d_gene | CDR3nt | CDR3aa
NA | TRBJ1-2 | TRBV6-5 | NA | TGTGCCAGCAGTTACCATTTCGGGGGTAGCTATGGCTACACCTTC | CASSYHFGGSYGYTF
NA | TRBJ1-1 | TRBV19 | NA | TGTGCCAGTAGTATAGGCGGGAACACTGAAGCTTTCTTT | CASSIGGNTEAFF
NA | TRBJ2-5 | TRBV7-3 | NA | TGTGCCAGCAGCTCCGGGACTCAAGAGACCCAGTACTTC | CASSSGTQETQYF
NA | TRBJ2-2 | TRBV7-6 | NA | TGTGCCAGCAGCCCTTGGGACATACAGAACACCGGGGAGCTGTTTTTT | CASSPWDIQNTGELFF
NA | TRBJ1-4 | TRBV7-9 | NA | TGTGCCAGCAGCGTTGGCAGGATGTCCACTAATGAAAAACTGTTTTTT | CASSVGRMSTNEKLFF
NA | TRBJ1-4 | TRBV11-3 | NA | TGTGCCAGCAGCCCCGCGGCAGGGCTTAATGAAAAACTGTTTTTT | CASSPAAGLNEKLFF
NA | TRBJ2-1 | TRBV7-2 | TRBD2 | TGTGCCAGCAGCCAAACTAGCGGGGGCTACAATGAGCAGTTCTTC | CASSQTSGGYNEQFF
NA | TRBJ1-1 | TRBV9 | TRBD1 | TGTGCCAGCAGCACACGCCCAGGGGGTAGCACTGAAGCTTTCTTT | CASSTRPGGSTEAFF
few | TRBJ1-2 | TRBV7-9 | TRBD1 | TGTGCCAGCAGCTGGGACAGTTATGGCTACACCTTC | CASSWDSYGYTF
NA | TRBJ2-3 | TRBV4-3 | NA | TGCGCCAGCAGCCAAGAAAACACGCGCACAGATACGCAGTATTTT | CASSQENTRTDTQYF
NA | TRBJ2-1 | TRBV18 | TRBD2 | TGTGCCAGCTCACCACCGGGGCGACTAGCGGTCAATCATGAGCAGTTCTTC | CASSPPGRLAVNHEQFF
NA | TRBJ1-1 | TRBV7-2 | TRBD1 | TGTGCCAGCAACCACGGACAGGGAAGGGACACTGAAGCTTTCTTT | CASNHGQGRDTEAFF
NA | TRBJ2-2 | TRBV9 | TRBD2 | TGTGCCAGCAGCGTAGGGGCGGGGGGCCGTACCGGGGAGCTGTTTTTT | CASSVGAGGRTGELFF
NA | TRBJ2-7 | TRBV5-1 | TRBD1 | TGCGCCAGCAGCTTGGGGACAACAGGGGCGCCCTCCTCCTACGAGCAGTACTTC | CASSLGTTGAPSSYEQYF
NA | TRBJ2-3 | TRBV4-2 | NA | TGTGCCAGCAGCCAAGATAGGCAAGCGACAGATACGCAGTATTTT | CASSQDRQATDTQYF
NA | TRBJ2-5 | TRBV12-5 | TRBD1 | TGTGCTAGTGGTTTGGGACAGGGACAAGAGACCCAGTACTTC | CASGLGQGQETQYF
few | TRBJ1-6 | TRBV27 | NA | TGTGCCAGCAGTCATTTCTTGTCCAGGGGCTTGGGGAAATCACCCCTCCACTTT | CASSHFLSRGLGKSPLHF
NA | TRBJ2-1 | TRBV5-1 | TRBD2 | TGCGCCAGCAGCTTGAGCGGGGGAGATGAGCAGTTCTTC | CASSLSGGDEQFF
once | TRBJ2-5 | TRBV6-5 | TRBD2 | TGTGCCAGCAGTTTCTTAGCGGGGGGGCCGGAGACCCAGTACTTC | CASSFLAGGPETQYF
NA | TRBJ2-1 | TRBV4-2 | NA | TGTGCCAGCAGCCAAGATAAAGCAGGGGAGCAGTTCTTC | CASSQDKAGEQFF
NA | TRBJ1-3 | TRBV5-1 | TRBD1 | TGCGCCAGCAGCTTGGGTAATATCGGGACAGGGGCTGGAAACACCATATATTTT | CASSLGNIGTGAGNTIYF
NA | TRBJ2-5 | TRBV6-1 | TRBD1 | TGTGCCAGCAGTTGGACAGGGTTGGAGACCCAGTACTTC | CASSWTGLETQYF
NA | TRBJ2-1 | TRBV5-5 | NA | TGTGCCAGCAGCTCGTACAATGAGCAGTTCTTC | CASSSYNEQFF
NA | TRBJ2-5 | TRBV19 | NA | TGTGCCAGTAGTAGTGGGGGGAAGAGTACCCAGTACTTC | CASSSGGKSTQYF
NA | TRBJ2-5 | TRBV7-9 | TRBD2 | TGTGCCAGCAGCTTCGGGACTAGCGGCCAAGAGACCCAGTACTTC | CASSFGTSGQETQYF
NA | TRBJ2-5 | TRBV5-1 | NA | TGCGCCAGCAGCTTGGCCGTTGGGGCTCAAGAGACCCAGTACTTC | CASSLAVGAQETQYF
NA | TRBJ2-7 | TRBV11-3 | TRBD1 | TGTGCCAGCAGCTATAAACAGGGGTACGAGCAGTACTTC | CASSYKQGYEQYF
once | TRBJ2-3 | TRBV18 | NA | TGTGCCAGCTCACCTAGGCAGGGGGAGAGTCGGCGGGGAGATACGCAGTATTTT | CASSPRQGESRRGDTQYF
NA | TRBJ1-4 | TRBV19 | NA | TGTGCCAGTAGTGGAACTTCAGGGTTTGTAGGAGAAAAACTGTTTTTT | CASSGTSGFVGEKLFF
NA | TRBJ1-6 | TRBV7-2 | NA | TGTGCCAGCAGCTTTTCAACAGGCTATAATTCACCCCTCCACTTT | CASSFSTGYNSPLHF
NA | TRBJ1-6 | TRBV19 | NA | TGTGCCTGCAAGCGGGGGTATGACTCACCCCTCCACTTT | CACKRGYDSPLHF
NA | TRBJ1-2 | TRBV2 | NA | TGTGCCAGCAGTGAAGAGACTCGGGGGTCGGGCTACACCTTC | CASSEETRGSGYTF
NA | TRBJ1-2 | TRBV6-6 | NA | TGTGCCAGCAGCCCCCAGGGGCGCGTATACTATGGCTACACCTTC | CASSPQGRVYYGYTF
NA | TRBJ2-3 | TRBV7-8 | NA | TGTGCCAGCAGCTTAATGAATTCGGCTGGAGCAGATACGCAGTATTTT | CASSLMNSAGADTQYF
once | TRBJ1-4 | TRBV28 | NA | TGTGCCAGCAGTCCTGGCGGGGTGGCTAATGAAAAACTGTTTTTT | CASSPGGVANEKLFF
NA | TRBJ1-1 | TRBV6-5 | NA | TGTGCCAGCAGCCCCGGAAGGGGGAACACTGAAGCTTTCTTT | CASSPGRGNTEAFF
NA | TRBJ1-1 | TRBV6-5 | NA | TGTGCCAGCAGTTCCATACAGGGCTTGCACACTGAAGCTTTCTTT | CASSSIQGLHTEAFF
NA | TRBJ2-5 | TRBV6-1 | TRBD1 | TGTGCCAGCAGTGAAGCGGGGACAGGGGGTTGGGAGACCCAGTACTTC | CASSEAGTGGWETQYF
NA | TRBJ2-5 | TRBV7-7 | NA | TGTGCTAGCAGTCGGGGTAATCGGGAGACCCAGTACTTC | CASSRGNRETQYF
NA | TRBJ1-2 | TRBV7-2 | NA | TGTGCCAGCAGCTTAGGAAGGGGAGGGGACGGCTACACCTTC | CASSLGRGGDGYTF
NA | TRBJ2-7 | TRBV18 | NA | TGTGCCAGCTCACCACAGGGGCCCTACGAGCAGTACTTC | CASSPQGPYEQYF
NA | TRBJ1-2 | TRBV10-3 | NA | TGTGCCATCAGTGGGCCTAAGGGGCTGGACACGGATGGCTACACCTTC | CAISGPKGLDTDGYTF
few | TRBJ2-3 | TRBV5-1 | TRBD2 | TGCGCCAGCAGCACCGGGACTAGCGGGGGGCCCCTCGATACGCAGTATTTT | CASSTGTSGGPLDTQYF
once | TRBJ2-1 | TRBV25-1 | TRBD1 | TGTGCCAGCAGTGCATACGGGACAGTTTACAATGAGCAGTTCTTC | CASSAYGTVYNEQFF
few | TRBJ1-1 | TRBV18 | NA | TGTGCCAGCTCAACTACACAGAACACTGAAGCTTTCTTT | CASSTTQNTEAFF
NA | TRBJ1-2 | TRBV7-2 | NA | TGTGCCAGCAGTCCCGGAGACGGTGTTAACTATGGCTACACCTTC | CASSPGDGVNYGYTF